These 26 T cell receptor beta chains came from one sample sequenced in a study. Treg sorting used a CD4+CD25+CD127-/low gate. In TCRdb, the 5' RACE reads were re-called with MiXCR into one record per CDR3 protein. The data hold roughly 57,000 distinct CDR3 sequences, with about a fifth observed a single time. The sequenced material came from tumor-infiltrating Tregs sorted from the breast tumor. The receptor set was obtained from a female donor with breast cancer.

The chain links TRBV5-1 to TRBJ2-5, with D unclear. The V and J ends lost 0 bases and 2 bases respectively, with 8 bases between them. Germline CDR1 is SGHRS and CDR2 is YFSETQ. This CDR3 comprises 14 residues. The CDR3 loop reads CASSLASQQETQYF. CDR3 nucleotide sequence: TGCGCCAGCAGCTTGGCGAGTCAGCAAGAGACCCAGTACTTC. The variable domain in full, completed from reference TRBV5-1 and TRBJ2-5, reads KAGVTQTPRYLIKTRGQQVTLSCSPISGHRSVSWYQQTPGQGLQFLFEYFSETQRNKGNFPGRFSGRQFSNSRSEMNVSTLELGDSALYLCASSLASQQETQYFGPGTRLLVL.

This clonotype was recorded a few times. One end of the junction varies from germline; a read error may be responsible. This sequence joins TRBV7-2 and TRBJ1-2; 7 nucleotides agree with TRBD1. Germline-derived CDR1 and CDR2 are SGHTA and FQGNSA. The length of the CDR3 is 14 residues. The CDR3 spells CASSLGGADYGYTF. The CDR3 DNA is TGTGCCAGCAGTTTAGGGGGCGCGGACTATGGCTACACCTTC.

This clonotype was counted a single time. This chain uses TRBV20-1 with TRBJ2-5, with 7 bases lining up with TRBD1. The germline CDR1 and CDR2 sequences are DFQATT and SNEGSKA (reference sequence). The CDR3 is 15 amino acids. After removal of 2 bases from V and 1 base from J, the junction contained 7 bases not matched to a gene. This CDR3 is CSARRQGALQETQYF. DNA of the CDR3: TGCAGTGCTAGAAGACAGGGCGCTCTCCAAGAGACCCAGTACTTC.

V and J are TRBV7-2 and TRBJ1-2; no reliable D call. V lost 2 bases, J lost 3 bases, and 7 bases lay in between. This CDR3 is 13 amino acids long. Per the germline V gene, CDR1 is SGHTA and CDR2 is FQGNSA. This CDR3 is CASSLMADYGYTF. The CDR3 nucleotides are TGTGCCAGCAGCTTAATGGCAGACTATGGCTACACCTTC.

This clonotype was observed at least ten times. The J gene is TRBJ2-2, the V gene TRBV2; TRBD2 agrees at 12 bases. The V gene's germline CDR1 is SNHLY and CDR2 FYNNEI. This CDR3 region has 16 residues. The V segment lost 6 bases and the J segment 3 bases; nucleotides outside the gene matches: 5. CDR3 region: CASRAGTSGYTGELFF. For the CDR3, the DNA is TGTGCCAGCAGGGCCGGGACTAGCGGGTACACCGGGGAGCTGTTTTTT.

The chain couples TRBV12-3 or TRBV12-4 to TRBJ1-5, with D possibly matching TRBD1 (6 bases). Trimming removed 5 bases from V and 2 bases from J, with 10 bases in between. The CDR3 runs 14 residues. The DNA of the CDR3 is TGTGCCAGCAGTCCCGGACAGCGCAATCAGCCCCAGCATTTT. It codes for CASSPGQRNQPQHF.

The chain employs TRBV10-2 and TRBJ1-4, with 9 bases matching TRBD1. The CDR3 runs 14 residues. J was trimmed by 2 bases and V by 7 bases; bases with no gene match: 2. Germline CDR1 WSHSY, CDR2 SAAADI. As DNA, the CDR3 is TGCGCCAGCAACAGGGGGCTCACTAATGAAAAACTGTTTTTT. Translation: CASNRGLTNEKLFF.

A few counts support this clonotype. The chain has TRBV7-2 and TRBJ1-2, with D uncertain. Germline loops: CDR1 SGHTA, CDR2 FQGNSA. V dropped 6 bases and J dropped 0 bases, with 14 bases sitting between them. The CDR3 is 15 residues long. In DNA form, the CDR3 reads TGTGCCAGCAGTCCCCACCAGAGCCCTAACTATGGCTACACCTTC. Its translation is CASSPHQSPNYGYTF.

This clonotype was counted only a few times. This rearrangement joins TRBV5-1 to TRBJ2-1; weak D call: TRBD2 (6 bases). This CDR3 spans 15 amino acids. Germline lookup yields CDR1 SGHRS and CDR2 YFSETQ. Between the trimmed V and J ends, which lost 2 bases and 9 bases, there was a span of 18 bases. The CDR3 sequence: CASSFPGLVSPEQFF. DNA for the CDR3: TGCGCCAGCAGCTTCCCGGGACTTGTATCCCCTGAGCAGTTCTTC.

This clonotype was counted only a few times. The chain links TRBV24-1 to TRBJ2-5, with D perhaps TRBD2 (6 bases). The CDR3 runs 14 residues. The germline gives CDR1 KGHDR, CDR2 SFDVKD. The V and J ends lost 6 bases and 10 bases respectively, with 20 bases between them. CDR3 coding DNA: TGTGCCACCAGTCCATCGCCGCTGGGGGGAGTCCAGTACTTC. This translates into CATSPSPLGGVQYF.

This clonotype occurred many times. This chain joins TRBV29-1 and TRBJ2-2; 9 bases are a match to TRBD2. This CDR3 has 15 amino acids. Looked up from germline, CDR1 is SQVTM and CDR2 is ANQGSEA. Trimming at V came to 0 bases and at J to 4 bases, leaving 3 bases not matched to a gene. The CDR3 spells CSVEDGLATTGELFF. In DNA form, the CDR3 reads TGCAGCGTTGAAGATGGACTAGCGACCACCGGGGAGCTGTTTTTT.

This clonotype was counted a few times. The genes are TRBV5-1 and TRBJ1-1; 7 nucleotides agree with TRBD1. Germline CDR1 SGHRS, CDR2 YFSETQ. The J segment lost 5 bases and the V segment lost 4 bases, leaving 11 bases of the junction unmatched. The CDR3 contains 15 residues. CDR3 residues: CASSGTGTDGTEAFF. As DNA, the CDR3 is TGCGCCAGCAGCGGAACCGGGACAGACGGGACTGAAGCTTTCTTT. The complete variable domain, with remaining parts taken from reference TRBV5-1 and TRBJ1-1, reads KAGVTQTPRYLIKTRGQQVTLSCSPISGHRSVSWYQQTPGQGLQFLFEYFSETQRNKGNFPGRFSGRQFSNSRSEMNVSTLELGDSALYLCASSGTGTDGTEAFFGQGTRLTVV.

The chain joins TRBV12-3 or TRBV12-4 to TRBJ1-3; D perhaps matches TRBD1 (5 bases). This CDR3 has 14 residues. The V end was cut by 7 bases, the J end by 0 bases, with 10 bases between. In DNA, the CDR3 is TGTGCCAGCAATCAGGGTTTCTCTGGAAACACCATATATTTT. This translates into CASNQGFSGNTIYF.

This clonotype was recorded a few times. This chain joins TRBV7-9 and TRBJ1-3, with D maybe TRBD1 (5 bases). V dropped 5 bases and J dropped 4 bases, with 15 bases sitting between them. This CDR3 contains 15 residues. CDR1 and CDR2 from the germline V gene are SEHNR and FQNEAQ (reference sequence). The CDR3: CASSPRRALGNTIYF. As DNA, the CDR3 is TGTGCCAGCAGCCCCCGCAGGGCTTTAGGAAACACCATATATTTT.

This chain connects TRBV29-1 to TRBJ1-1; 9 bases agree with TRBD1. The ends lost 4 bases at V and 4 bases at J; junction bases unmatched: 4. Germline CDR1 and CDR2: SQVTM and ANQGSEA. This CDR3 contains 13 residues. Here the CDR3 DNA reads TGCAGCGTTGTAAGGACAGGGGTCACTGAAGCTTTCTTT. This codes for CSVVRTGVTEAFF.

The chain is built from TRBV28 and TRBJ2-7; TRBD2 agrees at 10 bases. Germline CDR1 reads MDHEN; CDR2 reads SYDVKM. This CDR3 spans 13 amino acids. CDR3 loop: CPGKAGGVYEQYF. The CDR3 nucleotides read TGTCCCGGCAAAGCGGGAGGGGTCTACGAGCAGTACTTC.

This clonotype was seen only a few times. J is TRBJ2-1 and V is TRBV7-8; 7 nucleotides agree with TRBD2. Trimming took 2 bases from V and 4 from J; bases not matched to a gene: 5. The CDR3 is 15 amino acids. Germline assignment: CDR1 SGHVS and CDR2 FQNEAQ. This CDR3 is CASSLLAGPYNEQFF. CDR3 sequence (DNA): TGTGCCAGCAGCTTATTAGCGGGCCCATACAATGAGCAGTTCTTC. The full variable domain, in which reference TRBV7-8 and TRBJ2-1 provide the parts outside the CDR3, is GAGVSQSPRYKVAKRGQDVALRCDPISGHVSLFWYQQALGQGPEFLTYFQNEAQLDKSGLPSDRFFAERPEGSVSTLKIQRTQQEDSAVYLCASSLLAGPYNEQFFGPGTRLTVL.

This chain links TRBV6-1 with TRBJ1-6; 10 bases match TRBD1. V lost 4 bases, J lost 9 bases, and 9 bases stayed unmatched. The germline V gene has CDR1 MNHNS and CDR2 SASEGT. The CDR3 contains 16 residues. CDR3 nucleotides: TGTGCCAGCAGTGCGCTGACAGGGGGCAATGGTTCACCCCTCCACTTT. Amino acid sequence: CASSALTGGNGSPLHF.

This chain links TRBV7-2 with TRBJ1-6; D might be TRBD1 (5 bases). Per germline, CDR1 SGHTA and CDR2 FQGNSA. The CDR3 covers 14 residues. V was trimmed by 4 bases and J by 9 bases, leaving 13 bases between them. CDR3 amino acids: CASSSRVNRSPLHF. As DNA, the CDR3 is TGTGCCAGCAGCTCCAGGGTAAATCGTTCACCCCTCCACTTT.

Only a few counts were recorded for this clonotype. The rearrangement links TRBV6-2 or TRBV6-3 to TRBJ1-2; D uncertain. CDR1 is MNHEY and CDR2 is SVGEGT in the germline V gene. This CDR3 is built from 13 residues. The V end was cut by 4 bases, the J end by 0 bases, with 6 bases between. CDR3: CASSLGANYGYTF. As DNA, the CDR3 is TGTGCCAGCAGTTTGGGAGCTAACTATGGCTACACCTTC.

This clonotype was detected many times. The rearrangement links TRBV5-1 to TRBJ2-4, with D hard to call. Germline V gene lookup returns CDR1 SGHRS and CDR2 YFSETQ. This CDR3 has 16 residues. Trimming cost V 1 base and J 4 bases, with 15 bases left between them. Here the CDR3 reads CASSLSGRVAKNIQYF. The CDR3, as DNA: TGCGCCAGCAGCTTGTCTGGAAGGGTGGCTAAAAACATTCAGTACTTC.

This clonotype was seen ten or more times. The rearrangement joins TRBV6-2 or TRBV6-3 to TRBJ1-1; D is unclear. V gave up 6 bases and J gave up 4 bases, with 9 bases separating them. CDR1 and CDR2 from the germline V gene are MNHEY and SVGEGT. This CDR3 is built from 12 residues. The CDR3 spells CASRTYGTEAFF. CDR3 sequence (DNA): TGTGCCAGCAGGACGTATGGCACTGAAGCTTTCTTT.

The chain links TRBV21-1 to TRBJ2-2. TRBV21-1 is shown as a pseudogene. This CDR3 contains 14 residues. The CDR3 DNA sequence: TGTGCCAGCATACACGGGGCGAACACCGGGGAGCTGTTTTTT. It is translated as CASIHGANTGELFF.

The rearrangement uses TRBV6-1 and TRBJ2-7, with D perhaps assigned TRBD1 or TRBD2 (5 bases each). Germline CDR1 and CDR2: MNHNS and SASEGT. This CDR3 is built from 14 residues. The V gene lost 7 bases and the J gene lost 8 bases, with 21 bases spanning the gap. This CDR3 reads CASNTGASGRKQYF. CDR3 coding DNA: TGTGCCAGCAACACCGGGGCATCCGGGCGCAAGCAGTACTTC.

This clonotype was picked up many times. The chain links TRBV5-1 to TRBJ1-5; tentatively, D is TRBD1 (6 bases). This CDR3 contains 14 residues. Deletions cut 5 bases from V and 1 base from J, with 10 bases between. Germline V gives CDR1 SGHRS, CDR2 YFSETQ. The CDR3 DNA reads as TGCGCCAGCAGTGACGGACAGAGCAATCAGCCCCAGCATTTT. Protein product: CASSDGQSNQPQHF.

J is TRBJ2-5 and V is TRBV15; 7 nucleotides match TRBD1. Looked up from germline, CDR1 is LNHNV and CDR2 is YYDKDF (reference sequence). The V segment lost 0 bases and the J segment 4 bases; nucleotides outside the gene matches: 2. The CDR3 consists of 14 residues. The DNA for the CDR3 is TGTGCCACCAGCAGAGATCCAGGGGGAGAGACCCAGTACTTC. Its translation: CATSRDPGGETQYF.